What follows describes a single TCR beta chain. V shed 4 bases, J shed 4 bases, and the junction held 4 bases outside the gene matches. The CDR3 has 14 residues. Per the germline V gene, CDR1 is MNHNY and CDR2 is SVGAGI (reference sequence). This entry belongs to a study of blood T cell repertoires in COVID-19. Study in general: The study drew acute and convalescent COVID-19 samples from the United States, Italy and Spain. PBMCs, B-cell-depleted T cells, or T cells were the source of the cDNA or gDNA that made up the material.

Original methodology: Amplified reference gene primers provided the basis for estimating nucleated cell counts. Repertoires were generated with immunoSEQ multiplex PCR, while TCRdb's copy carries only in-frame clones and drops some. That table is the source of V, J and clone size, and D and trimming were worked out from the DNA. Of more than 95,000 clones listed, roughly 80% are singletons. The clonotype originates from a woman of 80 years or more with acute or convalescent COVID-19. The V gene is TRBV6-6, the J gene TRBJ1-3, with 7 nucleotides matching TRBD1. Material for sequencing was peripheral blood. The CDR3 bases are TGTGCCAGCAGTTCGACAGGGTTAGGAAACACCATATATTTT. Encoded protein: CASSSTGLGNTIYF.